The next 3 T cell receptor beta chains were all read from a single sample in a study of metastatic and nonmetastatic thyroid tumors. TCRdb used MiXCR to call clones anew from the PCR reads. The table records several thousand clones, roughly 31% of them present only once. Thyroid surgery had not been preceded by any treatment in any patient. Material for sequencing was adjacent normal tissue. These receptors were taken from a female donor with papillary thyroid cancer or a benign thyroid nodule (not recorded which). Some clones in this sample may be carry-over from other donors' samples.

In this sample, this clone is medium-sized. V gene TRBV12-3 or TRBV12-4 combines with J gene TRBJ1-3; TRBD1 is a possible D gene (5 bases). The CDR3 has 14 residues. V lost 6 bases to trimming and J lost 7 bases, with 16 bases between them. In DNA, the CDR3 is TGTGCCAGCAGCTGGGGCAGCGGGGGGAACACCATATATTTT. It encodes CASSWGSGGNTIYF.

A single count supports this clone. The chain employs TRBV20-1 and TRBJ1-6; D possibly corresponds to TRBD1 (5 bases). Looked up from germline, CDR1 is DFQATT and CDR2 is SNEGSKA (reference sequence). CDR3 length: 17 amino acids. V gave up 0 bases and J gave up 6 bases, with 18 bases separating them. CDR3: CSARDNWAGRSNSPLHF. The CDR3 bases are TGCAGTGCTAGAGATAATTGGGCGGGACGGTCTAATTCACCCCTCCACTTT.

This chain links TRBV6-2 or TRBV6-3 with TRBJ1-3; possible D gene TRBD1, 6 bases. CDR3 size: 13 residues. The germline gives CDR1 MNHEY, CDR2 SVGEGT. With 4 bases removed from V and 6 bases from J, the gap between germline ends came to 10 bases. CDR3 region: CASSLGGENTIYF. DNA for the CDR3: TGTGCCAGCAGTTTAGGGGGAGAAAACACCATATATTTT.